The 8 T cell receptor beta chains presented below share a single source sample, sequenced in a study of blood T cell repertoires in COVID-19. Some clones are missing from TCRdb's copy, which holds only in-frame ones; the method was immunoSEQ multiplex PCR. The sample carries some 180,000 clones, roughly 79% recorded once. The sequencing input was peripheral blood. All receptors derive from a woman in her thirties or forties with COVID-19, enrolled during active disease.

The gene calls are TRBV7-9 and TRBJ1-6, with 8 bases lining up with TRBD1. Germline CDR1 SEHNR, CDR2 FQNEAQ (reference sequence). The CDR3 consists of 16 residues. V trimming: 3 bases; J trimming: 8 bases; junction bases outside the gene matches: 9. The CDR3 DNA reads TGTGCCAGCAGCTTTTACGGGACAGGACGCGATTCACCCCTCCACTTT. It specifies CASSFYGTGRDSPLHF.

The chain combines TRBV9 with TRBJ1-6; D not certain. Germline CDR1 and CDR2: SGDLS and YYNGEE. The CDR3 has 13 amino acids. V dropped 6 bases and J dropped 4 bases, with 8 bases sitting between them. CDR3 loop: CASTTSYNSPLHF. DNA of the CDR3: TGTGCCAGCACGACATCTTATAATTCACCCCTCCACTTT.

This clone has only a few counts. In DNA, the CDR3 is TGTGCCAGCAGCTTAGATAACAGGGGGCCTAACTATGGCTACACCTTC. Translated, it gives CASSLDNRGPNYGYTF. J is TRBJ1-2 and V is TRBV7-9, with TRBD1 identical over 9 bases. Germline CDR1 is SEHNR and CDR2 is FQNEAQ (reference sequence). V lost 1 base, J lost 0 bases, and 3 bases stayed unmatched. CDR3 length equals 16 residues.

The V and J genes are TRBV7-8 and TRBJ2-5; tentatively, D is TRBD2 (8 bases). Germline loops: CDR1 SGHVS, CDR2 FQNEAQ. The CDR3 is 16 amino acids. The germline V and J ends were trimmed by 5 bases and 1 base, with 17 bases remaining between them. The DNA for the CDR3 is TGTGCCAGCAGCCCGGGGGGGACAGTCCTCCAAGAGACCCAGTACTTC. Amino acids: CASSPGGTVLQETQYF.

The chain uses TRBV6-6 and TRBJ2-2; 7 bases map to TRBD2. The CDR3 extends over 16 amino acids. Germline lookup yields CDR1 MNHNY and CDR2 SVGAGI (reference sequence). V shed 1 base and J 4 bases; nucleotides not matched to a gene: 6. CDR3 sequence reads: CASSYYSGGSTGELFF. CDR3 nucleotides: TGTGCCAGCAGTTACTATTCGGGAGGAAGCACCGGGGAGCTGTTTTTT.

CDR3 nucleotides: TGTGCCAGCAGCTTAGTGGGGCTGAACACTGAAGCTTTCTTT. Its translation is CASSLVGLNTEAFF. The chain couples TRBV7-9 to TRBJ1-1; D perhaps matches TRBD1 (5 bases). CDR3 length: 14 amino acids. Trimming stripped 1 base from V and 0 bases from J, with 6 bases between. Germline CDR1 and CDR2: SEHNR and FQNEAQ (reference sequence).

The chain combines TRBV7-9 with TRBJ2-5; D possibly corresponds to TRBD2 (6 bases). Germline V gene sequence: CDR1 SEHNR, CDR2 FQNEAQ (reference sequence). This CDR3 region has 15 residues. The V and J ends lost 0 bases and 2 bases respectively, with 10 bases between them. CDR3: CASSLALGLQETQYF. CDR3 sequence (DNA): TGTGCCAGCAGCTTAGCGCTGGGACTGCAAGAGACCCAGTACTTC.

The V call is TRBV5-1, the J call TRBJ2-7; no definite D call. Germline CDR1 is SGHRS and CDR2 is YFSETQ. This CDR3 is 13 amino acids long. The V gene lost 5 bases and the J gene lost 0 bases, with 9 bases spanning the gap. This CDR3 reads CASSPGLSYEQYF. CDR3 bases: TGCGCCAGCAGTCCAGGTCTCTCCTACGAGCAGTACTTC.